This TCR beta chain comes out of a study of blood T cell repertoires in COVID-19. Study background: Material from acute and convalescent COVID-19 was sourced from the United States, Italy and Spain. T cells, B-cell-depleted T cells, or PBMCs supplied cDNA or gDNA.

Enrolled during active infection, Seattle patients were then followed longitudinally. The V end lost 2 bases, the J end lost 5 bases, and 7 bases lay between the germline ends. Germline V CDR1 and CDR2: SNHLY, FYNNEI. The CDR3 is made up of 12 amino acids. In the study's own analysis: Using reference gene primer amplification, nucleated cell counts were estimated. The data were produced by immunoSEQ multiplex PCR, yet TCRdb's version contains in-frame clones alone and is incomplete. V and J calls and clone size come straight from that table; D and trimming were deduced from the DNA. The top ten clones hold about a tenth of a sample with roughly 60,000 clones, roughly 80% of them seen once.

V usage is TRBV2 and J usage is TRBJ2-7; a possible D gene is TRBD1 (5 bases). Material for sequencing was peripheral blood. This TCR derives from a man in his forties or fifties with COVID-19, enrolled during active disease. CDR3 nucleotide sequence: TGTGCCAGCAGTGAAACCAGGGACGAGCAGTACTTC. It specifies CASSETRDEQYF.